These T cell receptor beta chains were read from a single sample in a study of OX40 agonist ivuxolimab in advanced cancers. TCRdb's table, derived via immunoSEQ multiplex PCR, lists solely in-frame clones and lacks some. The data contain about 52,000 clones, approximately 88% of them singletons. This specimen consisted of CD4+ or CD8+ T cells sorted from blood, obtained in a trial of the OX40 agonist ivuxolimab. Every receptor here comes from an adult with an advanced solid tumor such as melanoma, head and neck, liver or kidney cancer. The CDR3 runs from the conserved cysteine through the conserved F or W. A D gene is named only where the DNA matches it firmly. For some rows the clone size is stated as once, few or many, or as a class when expanded; others skip it.

size	J	D	V	CDR3	DNA
-	TRBJ1-1	TRBD1	TRBV28	CASVQGGSTEAFF	TGTGCCAGCGTTCAGGGGGGGAGCACTGAAGCTTTCTTT
-	TRBJ1-1	-	TRBV7-9	CASSPPGQAGTEAFF	TGTGCCAGCAGCCCCCCGGGGCAGGCAGGGACTGAAGCTTTCTTT
-	TRBJ2-1	-	TRBV21-1	CASSKRLSHRAYNEQFF	TGTGCCAGCAGCAAAAGGTTGAGTCACAGGGCCTACAATGAGCAGTTCTTC
-	TRBJ2-3	-	TRBV6-6	CASRAFGGGTDTQYF	TGTGCCAGCAGGGCCTTTGGGGGCGGTACAGATACGCAGTATTTT
-	TRBJ1-1	TRBD1	TRBV18	CASSPGSGGVGEAFF	TGTGCCAGCTCACCAGGGTCAGGGGGTGTCGGTGAAGCTTTCTTT
-	TRBJ2-5	TRBD1	TRBV5-1	CASSLAPGGYETQYF	TGCGCCAGCAGCTTGGCCCCAGGGGGCTACGAGACCCAGTACTTC
few	TRBJ2-7	-	TRBV19	CASSLGSEQYF	TGTGCCAGTAGTCTCGGTAGCGAGCAGTACTTC
-	TRBJ2-1	-	TRBV9	CASSARLTGGHAQFF	TGTGCCAGCAGCGCCCGACTAACGGGGGGCCATGCGCAGTTCTTC
once	TRBJ2-3	TRBD2	TRBV10-3	CAISEREATDTQYF	TGTGCCATCAGTGAGCGGGAGGCCACAGATACGCAGTATTTT
once	TRBJ2-5	-	TRBV10-3	CAISEGSPETQYF	TGTGCCATCAGTGAGGGCTCCCCGGAGACCCAGTACTTC
-	TRBJ1-6	-	TRBV7-2	CASSLGYNSPLHF	TGTGCCAGCAGCTTAGGCTATAATTCACCCCTCCACTTT
once	TRBJ2-7	-	TRBV7-9	CASSFSFTGEQYF	TGTGCCAGCAGCTTCTCGTTTACTGGCGAGCAGTACTTC
-	TRBJ2-2	-	TRBV14	CASSQTLSGRLTGELFF	TGTGCCAGCAGCCAAACTTTAAGCGGAAGACTCACCGGGGAGCTGTTTTTT
-	TRBJ1-1	TRBD1	TRBV5-1	CASSLETGVNTEAFF	TGCGCCAGCAGCTTGGAGACAGGGGTGAACACTGAAGCTTTCTTT
-	TRBJ2-1	-	TRBV20-1	CSAGHNEQFF	TGCAGTGCTGGCCACAATGAGCAGTTCTTC
-	TRBJ2-5	TRBD1	TRBV14	CASSQGDSNQETQYF	TGTGCCAGCAGCCAAGGGGACAGTAACCAAGAGACCCAGTACTTC
-	TRBJ2-7	-	TRBV7-1	CASSSGPWKEQYF	TGTGCCAGCAGCTCGGGGCCCTGGAAGGAGCAGTACTTC
-	TRBJ2-3	-	TRBV6-1	CASKGQGLGTQYF	TGTGCCAGCAAGGGGCAGGGGTTGGGTACGCAGTATTTT
few	TRBJ1-2	-	TRBV9	CASSVGGRDYTF	TGTGCCAGCAGCGTAGGAGGCAGGGACTACACCTTC
-	TRBJ2-3	-	TRBV2	CASSEARAGSDTQYF	TGTGCCAGCAGTGAAGCGCGTGCGGGCTCAGATACGCAGTATTTT
-	TRBJ2-3	TRBD2	TRBV30	CAWKRGATDTQYF	TGTGCCTGGAAGCGGGGGGCGACAGATACGCAGTATTTT
-	TRBJ1-1	-	TRBV7-9	CASSLNGYTEAFF	TGTGCCAGCAGTTTAAACGGATACACTGAAGCTTTCTTT
once	TRBJ2-1	TRBD2	TRBV7-2	CASSLRVSGSFDNEQFF	TGTGCCAGCAGCTTAAGAGTTAGCGGGAGTTTCGACAATGAGCAGTTCTTC
-	TRBJ2-5	-	TRBV28	CASSLSRGETQYF	TGTGCCAGCAGTTTATCTCGAGGAGAGACCCAGTACTTC
-	TRBJ1-5	TRBD1	TRBV18	CASSRDRPSNQPQHF	TGTGCCAGCTCACGGGACAGACCGAGCAATCAGCCCCAGCATTTT
-	TRBJ1-4	-	TRBV5-1	CASRDSATNEKLFF	TGCGCCTCCAGGGATTCTGCAACTAATGAAAAACTGTTTTTT